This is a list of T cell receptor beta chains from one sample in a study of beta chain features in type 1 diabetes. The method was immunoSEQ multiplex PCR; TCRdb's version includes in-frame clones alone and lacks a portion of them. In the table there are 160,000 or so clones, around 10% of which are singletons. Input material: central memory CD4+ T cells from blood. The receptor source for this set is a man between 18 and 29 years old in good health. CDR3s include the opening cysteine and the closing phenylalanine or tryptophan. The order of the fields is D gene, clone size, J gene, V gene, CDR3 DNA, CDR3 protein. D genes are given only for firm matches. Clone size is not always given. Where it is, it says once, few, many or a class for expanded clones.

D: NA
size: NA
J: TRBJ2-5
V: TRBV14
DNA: TGTGCCAGCAGCCAAAGTGGAGAGACCCAGTACTTC
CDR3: CASSQSGETQYF

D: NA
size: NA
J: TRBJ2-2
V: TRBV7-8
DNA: TGTGCCAGCAGCTTAGAGGGGCGGGTGAACACCGGGGAGCTGTTTTTT
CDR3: CASSLEGRVNTGELFF

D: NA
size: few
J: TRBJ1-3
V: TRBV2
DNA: TGTGCCAGCAGTCCGCAGGACCTTCTGGGAAACACCATATATTTT
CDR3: CASSPQDLLGNTIYF

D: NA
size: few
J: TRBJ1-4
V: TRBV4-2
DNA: TGTGCCAGCAGCCAAGACACACGGGGAGAAAAACTGTTTTTT
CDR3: CASSQDTRGEKLFF

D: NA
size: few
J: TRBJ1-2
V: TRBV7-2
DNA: TGTGCCAGCAGCTTATCAGGGATTAACTATGGCTACACCTTC
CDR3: CASSLSGINYGYTF

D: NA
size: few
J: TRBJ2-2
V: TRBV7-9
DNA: TGTGCCAGCCTAGGGGCCTCAAACACCGGGGAGCTGTTTTTT
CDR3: CASLGASNTGELFF

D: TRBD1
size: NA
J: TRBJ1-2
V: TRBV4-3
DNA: TGCGCCAGCAGCCAAGTATGGGGACAGAATAATTATGGCTACACCTTC
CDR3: CASSQVWGQNNYGYTF

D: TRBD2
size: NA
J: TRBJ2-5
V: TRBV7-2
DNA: TGTGCCAGCAGCCCATGGACTAGCGGGAGGGCCGGAGAGACCCAGTACTTC
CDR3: CASSPWTSGRAGETQYF

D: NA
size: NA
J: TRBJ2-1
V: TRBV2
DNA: TGTGCCAGCAGTGAAGAGGGCCTGGTAAATGAGCAGTTCTTC
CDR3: CASSEEGLVNEQFF

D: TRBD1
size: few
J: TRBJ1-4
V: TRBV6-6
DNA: TGTGCCAGCAGTACCAGGGGGATAGACGGTGAAAAACTGTTTTTT
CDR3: CASSTRGIDGEKLFF

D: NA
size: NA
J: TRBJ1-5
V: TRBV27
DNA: TGTGCCAGCAGTTTTAAACAGCCCCAGCATTTT
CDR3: CASSFKQPQHF

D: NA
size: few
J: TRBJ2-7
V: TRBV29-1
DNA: TGCAGCGTTGAGAAAAGGGGAAGCTCCTACGAGCAGTACTTC
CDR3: CSVEKRGSSYEQYF

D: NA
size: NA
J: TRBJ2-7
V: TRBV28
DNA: TGTGCCAGCAGTTTCCAGCCCTACGAGCAGTACTTC
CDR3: CASSFQPYEQYF

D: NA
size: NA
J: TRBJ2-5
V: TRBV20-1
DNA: TGCAGTGGGATTGATGAGACCCAGTACTTC
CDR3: CSGIDETQYF

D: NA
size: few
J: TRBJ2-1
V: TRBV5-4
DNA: TGTGCCAGCAGCTACGAGGGGGTCTACTCCTACAATGAGCAGTTCTTC
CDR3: CASSYEGVYSYNEQFF

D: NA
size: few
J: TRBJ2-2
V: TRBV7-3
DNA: TGTGCCAGCAGCTTAACTCACCCTCCCGGGGGCACCGGGGAGCTGTTTTTT
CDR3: CASSLTHPPGGTGELFF

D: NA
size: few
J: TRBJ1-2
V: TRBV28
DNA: TGTGCCAGCAGTACCCCCTTCGATGGCTACACCTTC
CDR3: CASSTPFDGYTF

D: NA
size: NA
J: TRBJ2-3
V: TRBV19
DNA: TGTGCCAGTAGTATTCGGGCCGACACAGATACGCAGTATTTT
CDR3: CASSIRADTDTQYF

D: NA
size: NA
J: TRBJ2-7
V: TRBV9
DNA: TGTGCCAGCAGCGTAGTGGGCAGCTCCTACGAGCAGTACTTC
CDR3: CASSVVGSSYEQYF

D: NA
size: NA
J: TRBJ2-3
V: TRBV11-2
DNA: TGTGCCAGCAGCTACCCCCCTACAGATACGCAGTATTTT
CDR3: CASSYPPTDTQYF

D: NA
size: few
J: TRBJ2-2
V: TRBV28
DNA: TGTGCCAGCGGACAGTTGGCCGGGGAGCTGTTTTTT
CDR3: CASGQLAGELFF

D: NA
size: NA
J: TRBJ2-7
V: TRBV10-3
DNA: TGTGCCATCAGTGGGGGCAGGGACGAGCAGTACTTC
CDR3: CAISGGRDEQYF

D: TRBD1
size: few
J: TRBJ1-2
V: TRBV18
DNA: TGTGCCAGCTCCCGCGCTCGAGACAGGGCCTATGGCTACACCTTC
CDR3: CASSRARDRAYGYTF

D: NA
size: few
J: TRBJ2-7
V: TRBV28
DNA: TGTGCCAGCAGTCGAACGACAGGCCTCCTGGGATTC
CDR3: CASSRTTGLLGF

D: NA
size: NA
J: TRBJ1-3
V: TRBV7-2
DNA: TGTGCCAGCAGCTTAAATAGTGGAAACACCATATATTTT
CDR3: CASSLNSGNTIYF

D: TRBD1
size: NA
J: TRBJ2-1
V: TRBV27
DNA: TGTGCCAGCGTCCCTGGGGACAGGGGATGGAATGAGCAGTTCTTC
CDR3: CASVPGDRGWNEQFF

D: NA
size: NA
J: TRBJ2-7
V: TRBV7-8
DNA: TGTGCCAGCAGCACCCGGGACGGGTGGTACGAGCAGTACTTC
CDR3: CASSTRDGWYEQYF

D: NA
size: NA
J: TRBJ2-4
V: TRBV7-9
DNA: TGTGCCAGCAGCTTAGCGGCCGCCAAAAACATTCAGTACTTC
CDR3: CASSLAAAKNIQYF

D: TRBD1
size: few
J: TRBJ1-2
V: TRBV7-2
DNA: TGTGCCAGCAGCCGGGACAGCTATGGCTACACCTTC
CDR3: CASSRDSYGYTF

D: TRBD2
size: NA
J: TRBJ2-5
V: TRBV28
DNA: TGTGCCAGCAGCTCTAGCGGGAGGTCAGAGACCCAGTACTTC
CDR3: CASSSSGRSETQYF

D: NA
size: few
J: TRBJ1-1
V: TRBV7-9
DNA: TGTGCCAGCAGCTTCGGTGGGTATGGTAGCAACACTGAAGCTTTCTTT
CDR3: CASSFGGYGSNTEAFF

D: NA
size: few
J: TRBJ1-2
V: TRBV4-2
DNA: TGTGCCAGCAGCCAAGATTTGGAGGTTGGCTACACCTTC
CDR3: CASSQDLEVGYTF

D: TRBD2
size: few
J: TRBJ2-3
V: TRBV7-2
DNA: TGTGCCAGCAGCTTAATGCTAGCGGCCGGGCGGGCAGATACGCAGTATTTT
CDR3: CASSLMLAAGRADTQYF

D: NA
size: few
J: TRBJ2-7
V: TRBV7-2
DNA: TGTGCCAGCAGCTTACGGGGTTACGAGCAGTACTTC
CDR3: CASSLRGYEQYF

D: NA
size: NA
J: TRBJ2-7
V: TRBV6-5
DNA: TGTGCCAGCAGTTCGACTAGTTTGGGCTACGAGCAGTACTTC
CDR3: CASSSTSLGYEQYF

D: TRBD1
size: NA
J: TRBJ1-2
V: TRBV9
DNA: TGTGCCAGCAGCTCCCACCCGGGACAGTCCTATGGCTACACCTTC
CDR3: CASSSHPGQSYGYTF

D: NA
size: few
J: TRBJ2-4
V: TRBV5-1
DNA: TGCGCCAGCAGCTTGGATGGGATCTTAGCCAAAAACATTCAGTACTTC
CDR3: CASSLDGILAKNIQYF

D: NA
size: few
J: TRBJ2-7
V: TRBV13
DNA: TGTGCCAGCAGCTTCGGGATCGAGCAGTACTTC
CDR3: CASSFGIEQYF

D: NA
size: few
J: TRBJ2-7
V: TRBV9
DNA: TGTGCCAGCAGCGTAGAACCAGGGTTAAGCTCCTACGAGCAGTACTTC
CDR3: CASSVEPGLSSYEQYF

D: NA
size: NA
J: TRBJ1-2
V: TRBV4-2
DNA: TGTGCCAGCAGCCAAGATAGAGGGGCCGCGAACTATGGCTACACCTTC
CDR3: CASSQDRGAANYGYTF

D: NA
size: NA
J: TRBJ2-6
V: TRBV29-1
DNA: TGCAGCGTCCCTTCCTTGGGGCCGACCTCTGGGGCCAACGGCCTGACTTTC
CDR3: CSVPSLGPTSGANGLTF

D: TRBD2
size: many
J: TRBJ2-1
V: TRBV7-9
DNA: TGTGCCAGCAGTATCGGGACTAGCGAACCGGTGCTCTTC
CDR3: CASSIGTSEPVLF

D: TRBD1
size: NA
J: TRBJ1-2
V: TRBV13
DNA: TGTGCCAGCAGCGTACGGGACAGGGGCTACACCTTC
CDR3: CASSVRDRGYTF

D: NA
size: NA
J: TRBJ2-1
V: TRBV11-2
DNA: TGTGCCAGCAGCTTGGGGTACAATGAGCAGTTCTTC
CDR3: CASSLGYNEQFF

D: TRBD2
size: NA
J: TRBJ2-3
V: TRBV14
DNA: TGTGCCAGCAGCCAAGATCGTAGCGGGGGGCGGCCAGATACGCAGTATTTT
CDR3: CASSQDRSGGRPDTQYF

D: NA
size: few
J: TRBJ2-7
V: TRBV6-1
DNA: TGTGCCAGCACCGCAGGAACGTCGAGCTCCTACGAGCAGTACTTC
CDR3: CASTAGTSSSYEQYF

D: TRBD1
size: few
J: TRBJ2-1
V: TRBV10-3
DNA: TGTGCCATCAGTGAGTCGCCGGGACAGGGGAACAATGAGCAGTTCTTC
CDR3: CAISESPGQGNNEQFF

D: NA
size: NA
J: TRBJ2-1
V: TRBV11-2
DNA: TGTGCCAGCAGCTTAGACTCAATCTACAATGAGCAGTTCTTC
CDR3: CASSLDSIYNEQFF

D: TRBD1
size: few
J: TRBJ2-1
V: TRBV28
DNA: TGTGCCAGCAGTTCCGCCGGCCGGGGGACAGGCAATGAGCAGTTCTTC
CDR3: CASSSAGRGTGNEQFF

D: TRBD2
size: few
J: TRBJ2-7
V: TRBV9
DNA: TGTGCCAGCAGCGTAGGTAGCGGGAGGTCCTACGAGCAGTACTTC
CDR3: CASSVGSGRSYEQYF

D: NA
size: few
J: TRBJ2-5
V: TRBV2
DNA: TGTGCCAGCAGTAAGAATGGGGGCCTGACTCAAGAGACCCAGTACTTC
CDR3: CASSKNGGLTQETQYF

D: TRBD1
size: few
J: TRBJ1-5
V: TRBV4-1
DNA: TGCGCCAGCAGCCAAGGTGGGACAGGTAATCAGCCCCAGCATTTT
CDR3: CASSQGGTGNQPQHF

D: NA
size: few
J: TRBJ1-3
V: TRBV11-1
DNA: TGTGCCAGCAGCTTGCAGAGCTCTGGAAACACCATATATTTT
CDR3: CASSLQSSGNTIYF

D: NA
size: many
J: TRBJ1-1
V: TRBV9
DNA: TGTGCCAGCAGCGTATCCAGGATGAACACTGAAGCTTTCTTT
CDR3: CASSVSRMNTEAFF

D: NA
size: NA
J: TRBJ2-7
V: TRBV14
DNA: TGTGCCAGCAGCCTATCGATTCTTCCGAGGACCGCATACGAGCAGTACTTC
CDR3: CASSLSILPRTAYEQYF

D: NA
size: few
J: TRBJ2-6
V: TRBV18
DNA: TGTGCCAGCTCACCCGCCCTGGGTGCAGGGGCCGTCCTGACTTTC
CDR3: CASSPALGAGAVLTF

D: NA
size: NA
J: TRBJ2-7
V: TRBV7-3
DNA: TGTGCCAGCAGCTTAATAGGTACAGGGACCTACGAGCAGTACTTC
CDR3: CASSLIGTGTYEQYF

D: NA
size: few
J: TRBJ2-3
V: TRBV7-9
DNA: TGTGCCAGCAGCTTAGCGGCCGGCTCCTTCACAGATACGCAGTATTTT
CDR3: CASSLAAGSFTDTQYF

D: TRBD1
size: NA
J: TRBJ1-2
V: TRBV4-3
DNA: TGCGCCAGCAGCCGGGACAGGGGGTACTATGGCTACACCTTC
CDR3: CASSRDRGYYGYTF